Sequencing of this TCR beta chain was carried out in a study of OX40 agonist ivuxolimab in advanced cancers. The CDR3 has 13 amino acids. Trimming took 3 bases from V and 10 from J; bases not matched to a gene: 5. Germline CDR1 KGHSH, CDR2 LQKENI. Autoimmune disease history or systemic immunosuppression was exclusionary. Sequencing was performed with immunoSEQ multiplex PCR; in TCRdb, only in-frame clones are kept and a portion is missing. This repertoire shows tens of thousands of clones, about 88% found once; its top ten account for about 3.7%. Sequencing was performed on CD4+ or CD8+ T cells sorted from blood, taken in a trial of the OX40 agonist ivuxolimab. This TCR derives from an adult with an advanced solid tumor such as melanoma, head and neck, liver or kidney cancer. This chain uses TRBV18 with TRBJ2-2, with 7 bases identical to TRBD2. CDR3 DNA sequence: TGTGCCAGCTCACCCCTAACTAGCGCGGAGCTGTTTTTT. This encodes CASSPLTSAELFF.